These 23 T cell receptor beta chains were all obtained from the same sample, sequenced in a study of blood T cell repertoires in COVID-19. Sequencing used immunoSEQ multiplex PCR; TCRdb keeps in-frame clones, though not all of them. The data show roughly 63,000 clones, 88% seen once. The sequencing sample was made of peripheral blood. These receptors were taken from a human donor in a cohort sampled during active COVID-19.

The rearrangement joins TRBV7-2 to TRBJ1-4; the match to TRBD1 covers 8 bases. CDR3 length: 13 amino acids. Germline loops: CDR1 SGHTA, CDR2 FQGNSA. Trimming at V came to 1 base and at J to 9 bases, leaving 1 base not matched to a gene. The CDR3 nucleotides read TGTGCCAGCAGCTTAGGACAGGGGCAAAAACTGTTTTTT. Its protein is CASSLGQGQKLFF.

This clone was detected only a few times. The V call is TRBV13, the J call TRBJ2-7, with 10 nucleotides matching TRBD1. The CDR3 loop spans 16 amino acids. Per the germline V gene, CDR1 is PRHDT and CDR2 is FYEKMQ (reference sequence). J lost 0 bases, V lost 5 bases, and 7 bases had no gene match. CDR3 residues: CASSPRGQGGSYEQYF. The CDR3 coding sequence is TGTGCCAGCAGCCCGCGAGGACAGGGGGGCTCCTACGAGCAGTACTTC.

The rearrangement joins TRBV5-4 to TRBJ2-1, with 11 bases matching TRBD2. J was trimmed by 4 bases and V by 0 bases; bases with no gene match: 9. Germline V gene lookup returns CDR1 SGHNT and CDR2 YYREEE (reference sequence). This CDR3 comprises 18 residues. For the CDR3, the DNA is TGTGCCAGCAGCTTGGCCGTGGTAGCGGGGGGGCTGTACAATGAGCAGTTCTTC. Its protein is CASSLAVVAGGLYNEQFF.

This clone has a single count. The rearrangement uses TRBV28 and TRBJ2-7; TRBD1 aligns across 7 bases. This CDR3 region has 15 residues. Germline V lookup: CDR1 MDHEN, CDR2 SYDVKM. After removal of 2 bases from V and 2 bases from J, the junction contained 6 bases not matched to a gene. The CDR3 coding sequence is TGTGCCAGCAGTTTACTCCGGGACAGCCCCTACGAGCAGTACTTC. Encoded protein: CASSLLRDSPYEQYF.

The rearrangement uses TRBV2 and TRBJ2-2; 8 bases are a match to TRBD2. The CDR3 covers 15 residues. Germline V gene sequence: CDR1 SNHLY, CDR2 FYNNEI. The J segment lost 8 bases and the V segment lost 7 bases, leaving 12 bases of the junction unmatched. The CDR3 reads CASNLGGRLSGELFF. The CDR3 nucleotides read TGTGCCAGCAATCTAGGCGGGAGGCTTTCGGGGGAGCTGTTTTTT.

The count of this clone is one. The chain links TRBV5-1 to TRBJ1-1, with unresolved D. The V end lost 0 bases, the J end lost 0 bases, and 6 bases lay between the germline ends. The CDR3 sequence is 14 residues long. Germline V gene data show CDR1 as SGHRS and CDR2 as YFSETQ. The CDR3 here is CASSLGGMNTEAFF. CDR3 bases: TGCGCCAGCAGCTTGGGAGGTATGAACACTGAAGCTTTCTTT.

The V gene is TRBV28, the J gene TRBJ2-2; perhaps TRBD2 as D (5 bases). Trimming took off 2 bases at V and 6 bases at J, with 7 bases between the two ends. There are 13 residues in the CDR3. Germline values: CDR1 MDHEN, CDR2 SYDVKM. The CDR3 spells CASSLEGPGELFF. Here the CDR3 DNA reads TGTGCCAGCAGTTTAGAGGGCCCCGGGGAGCTGTTTTTT.

The chain recombines TRBV28 with TRBJ1-4; D gene unclear. This CDR3 region has 15 residues. The ends were cut back, 2 bases at V and 0 bases at J, with 7 bases in the middle. Germline loops: CDR1 MDHEN, CDR2 SYDVKM. CDR3 protein: CASSLGSATNEKLFF. In DNA, the CDR3 is TGTGCCAGCAGTTTAGGCAGTGCAACTAATGAAAAACTGTTTTTT.

This rearrangement joins TRBV6-2 or TRBV6-3 to TRBJ2-1; the D gene is possibly TRBD2 (6 bases). Trimming left V 5 bases short and J 14 bases short, with 34 bases between. CDR1 and CDR2 from the germline V gene are MNHEY and SVGEGT. The CDR3 is made up of 18 amino acids. The CDR3 nucleotides are TGTGCCAGCAGTCGCCGATTAATTACCGGGAGTTCCCCTGTGGGGAAGTTCTTC. Protein product: CASSRRLITGSSPVGKFF.

The rearrangement joins TRBV2 to TRBJ1-2; D uncertain. The germline V gene has CDR1 SNHLY and CDR2 FYNNEI. The CDR3 length is 12 residues. The germline V and J ends were trimmed by 2 bases and 7 bases, with 8 bases remaining between them. The CDR3 spells CASSELQIGYTF. The CDR3 DNA reads as TGTGCCAGCAGTGAACTACAGATTGGCTACACCTTC.

The rearrangement uses TRBV5-1 and TRBJ1-5; D is possibly TRBD1 (5 bases). CDR1 and CDR2 (germline): SGHRS, YFSETQ. V was cut by 9 bases and J by 2 bases, with 18 bases left in between. This CDR3 is 15 amino acids long. CDR3 DNA sequence: TGCGCCAACGATTGTCAGGGAAGGGGCAATCAGCCCCAGCATTTT. Protein: CANDCQGRGNQPQHF.

The V gene is TRBV9, the J gene TRBJ1-6; 8 nucleotides agree with TRBD1. The CDR3 runs to 16 residues. CDR1 SGDLS and CDR2 YYNGEE come from the germline V gene. The ends lost 4 bases at V and 7 bases at J; junction bases unmatched: 10. As DNA, the CDR3 is TGTGCCAGCAGCCCCAGAGGACAGGGTGGCAATTCACCCCTCCACTTT. Encoded protein: CASSPRGQGGNSPLHF.

The CDR3 DNA is TGTGCCAGCAGCCAACGCACAGGGGGAACTAATGAAAAACTGTTTTTT. Amino acid sequence: CASSQRTGGTNEKLFF. The rearrangement uses TRBV7-2 and TRBJ1-4, with 8 positions matching TRBD1. Looked up from germline, CDR1 is SGHTA and CDR2 is FQGNSA. J was trimmed by 1 base and V by 5 bases; bases with no gene match: 6. This CDR3 has 16 residues.

The rearrangement uses TRBV6-5 and TRBJ1-4; possibly TRBD1 for D (5 bases). Germline V gene lookup returns CDR1 MNHEY and CDR2 SVGAGI. This CDR3 contains 14 residues. V was clipped by 6 bases and J by 0 bases, with 8 bases between them. Written as DNA, the CDR3 is TGTGCCAGCAGGACAGCTGCAACTAATGAAAAACTGTTTTTT. Its protein is CASRTAATNEKLFF.

The rearrangement joins TRBV10-1 to TRBJ1-1; D perhaps matches TRBD1 (5 bases). Trimming left V 6 bases short and J 1 base short, with 12 bases between. The CDR3 extends over 14 amino acids. The germline V gene has CDR1 WNHNN and CDR2 SYGVQD (reference sequence). CDR3 loop: CASSPGDRNTEAFF. The CDR3 bases are TGCGCCAGCAGCCCCGGAGACAGGAACACTGAAGCTTTCTTT.

V and J are TRBV6-5 and TRBJ1-2; TRBD1 matches at 8 bases. Germline trimming cut 8 bases from V and 7 bases from J; bases unmatched to any gene: 12. Germline V lookup: CDR1 MNHEY, CDR2 SVGAGI. The CDR3 length is 14 residues. This chain's CDR3 is CASGGVGTGIGYTF. CDR3 nucleotides: TGTGCCAGCGGGGGGGTCGGGACAGGCATTGGCTACACCTTC.

The CDR3 coding sequence is TGTGCCACCAGAGGCCGGGACAGGGGGGCCGGGGAGCTGTTTTTT. Translating it yields CATRGRDRGAGELFF. The V and J genes are TRBV24-1 and TRBJ2-2; the match to TRBD1 covers 11 bases. V dropped 7 bases and J dropped 6; count of bases not matched to a gene: 6. The CDR3 length is 15 residues. Germline V gives CDR1 KGHDR, CDR2 SFDVKD.

V is TRBV23-1 and J is TRBJ1-5; 7 bases agree with TRBD1. TRBV23-1 falls under the ORF class, with uncertain function. The CDR3 is made up of 18 amino acids. V was clipped by 4 bases and J by 2 bases; unmatched bases: 14. CDR3 amino acids: CASSRGGERSDGNQPQHF. The CDR3 region has the DNA TGCGCCAGCAGTCGAGGGGGCGAAAGGAGTGACGGCAATCAGCCCCAGCATTTT.

This sequence joins TRBV5-4 and TRBJ2-1; TRBD1 matches 9 bases. Germline V CDR1 and CDR2: SGHNT, YYREEE (reference sequence). The CDR3 is 15 residues long. Trimming at V came to 4 bases and at J to 6 bases, leaving 8 bases not matched to a gene. CDR3 residues: CASSPRDRELNEQFF. The CDR3 bases are TGTGCCAGCAGCCCTCGGGACAGGGAACTCAATGAGCAGTTCTTC.

CDR3 DNA sequence: TGTGCCAGCAGTTACTCCTGGATTCTAAAACAGGCCAGGGGCGGGGAGCTGTTTTTT. Its protein product is CASSYSWILKQARGGELFF. The chain couples TRBV6-2 or TRBV6-3 to TRBJ2-2, with D maybe TRBD1 (6 bases). The V gene lost 0 bases and the J gene lost 7 bases, with 24 bases spanning the gap. Germline assignment: CDR1 MNHEY and CDR2 SVGEGT. The CDR3 runs 19 residues.

V gene TRBV30 combines with J gene TRBJ2-6, with D uncertain. From germline, CDR1 is GTSNPN and CDR2 SVGIG (reference sequence). V was trimmed by 4 bases and J by 2 bases, leaving 6 bases between them. This CDR3 has 13 residues. The CDR3 region has the DNA TGTGCCTGGAATGGAGCTGGGGCCAACGTCCTGACTTTC. Translating gives CAWNGAGANVLTF.

The rearrangement links TRBV5-1 to TRBJ1-1, with TRBD1 matching over 8 bases. J gave up 1 base and V 3 bases, and 5 bases lay outside the gene matches. CDR3 length equals 15 residues. The V gene's germline CDR1 is SGHRS and CDR2 YFSETQ. CDR3 in DNA: TGCGCCAGCAGCTCCAAACAGGGGGGGAACACTGAAGCTTTCTTT. Translated: CASSSKQGGNTEAFF.

This chain uses TRBV28 with TRBJ1-2; no definite D call. The V end lost 4 bases, the J end lost 2 bases, and 8 bases lay between the germline ends. CDR1 and CDR2 (germline): MDHEN, SYDVKM. This CDR3 has 13 amino acids. This chain's CDR3 is CASSYDGNYGYTF. The CDR3 bases are TGTGCCAGCAGTTATGACGGGAACTATGGCTACACCTTC.